Listed here are 22 T cell receptor beta chains from one sample, sequenced in a study of T cells after yellow fever vaccination. TCRdb itself ran the 5' RACE reads through MiXCR, one entry per CDR3 protein. The sample shows approximately 85,000 distinct CDR3 sequences, about 14% of them seen only once. Source: CD8+ T cells not binding an NS4B(214-222) dextramer, sorted from PBMCs, taken less than 25 days after the first yellow fever vaccination. All receptors derive from a man aged 18 to 29 who received the YFV17D yellow fever vaccine.

V usage is TRBV28 and J usage is TRBJ2-1, with 8 bases fitting TRBD1. This CDR3 spans 14 amino acids. Germline assignment: CDR1 MDHEN and CDR2 SYDVKM. Trimming cost V 6 bases and J 6 bases; bases outside gene matches: 7. The CDR3, as DNA: TGTGCCAGCAGCCAGGACAGGGTAGTCAATGAGCAGTTCTTC. Its protein is CASSQDRVVNEQFF.

This clonotype was detected a few times. The chain couples TRBV6-1 to TRBJ2-5; 7 bases line up with TRBD2. The CDR3 covers 14 residues. Germline V gene sequence: CDR1 MNHNS, CDR2 SASEGT. The V segment lost 5 bases and the J segment 1 base; nucleotides outside the gene matches: 4. The CDR3 protein is CASSPSGTQETQYF. CDR3 nucleotides: TGTGCCAGCAGTCCAAGCGGGACCCAAGAGACCCAGTACTTC.

In this sample, this clonotype turned up a few times. V usage is TRBV12-3 or TRBV12-4 and J usage is TRBJ2-7; D is unclear. The CDR3 totals 12 residues. Trimming cost V 4 bases and J 4 bases, with 8 bases left between them. The CDR3 reads CASSYDPYEQYF. The CDR3 DNA is TGTGCCAGCAGTTACGACCCATACGAGCAGTACTTC.

The chain couples TRBV7-3 to TRBJ2-5, with TRBD2 matching over 14 bases. V lost 4 bases, J lost 4 bases, and 5 bases stayed unmatched. The CDR3 is 16 residues long. The V gene's germline CDR1 is SGHTA and CDR2 FQGTGA. The CDR3, as DNA: TGTGCCAGCAGCTCCGGACTAGCGGGGGGTAGAGAGACCCAGTACTTC. Translation gives CASSSGLAGGRETQYF.

Many counts were recorded for this clonotype. This sequence joins TRBV27 and TRBJ2-7; D gene uncertain. CDR3 size: 12 residues. The V gene's germline CDR1 is MNHEY and CDR2 SMNVEV (reference sequence). V lost 8 bases to trimming and J lost 7 bases, with 15 bases between them. CDR3 region: CASRGTLEEQYF. The CDR3 DNA follows: TGTGCCAGCCGAGGCACCCTAGAGGAGCAGTACTTC.

The chain is built from TRBV12-3 or TRBV12-4 and TRBJ2-3, with 7 positions matching TRBD2. The CDR3 is made up of 16 amino acids. J gave up 0 bases and V 7 bases, and 10 bases lay outside the gene matches. The CDR3 DNA follows: TGTGCCAGCAACTCGGGGGAGGGAGTTAGCACAGATACGCAGTATTTT. Its protein product is CASNSGEGVSTDTQYF.

This clonotype was picked up a small number of times. The chain has TRBV12-3 or TRBV12-4 and TRBJ1-5; TRBD1 matches 8 bases. This CDR3 has 15 residues. The junction had 5 bases not matched to a gene; V was cut back by 5 bases and J by 2 bases. For the CDR3, the DNA is TGTGCCAGCAGTCCGGACAGGGAGGGCAATCAGCCCCAGCATTTT. Residues: CASSPDREGNQPQHF.

This clonotype was detected only a few times. This chain joins TRBV5-6 and TRBJ1-5; possible D gene TRBD1, 6 bases. Germline loops: CDR1 SGHDT, CDR2 YYEEEE. V was clipped by 4 bases and J by 0 bases, with 11 bases between them. The CDR3 is 15 residues long. As DNA, the CDR3 is TGTGCCAGCAGCCAGGCAGGGGATAGCAATCAGCCCCAGCATTTT. This translates into CASSQAGDSNQPQHF.

The chain links TRBV7-2 to TRBJ2-7, with D perhaps matching TRBD2 (5 bases). Germline lookup yields CDR1 SGHTA and CDR2 FQGNSA. Trimming removed 1 base from V and 3 bases from J, with 13 bases in between. This CDR3 spans 15 amino acids. The CDR3 nucleotides read TGTGCCAGCAGCTTAGTTGAGGGAAGGGTCTACGAGCAGTACTTC. It specifies CASSLVEGRVYEQYF.

In its sample, this clonotype was seen many times. An end of the junction does not agree with germline; a read error may underlie this. The J gene is TRBJ2-1, the V gene TRBV7-7, with 7 bases identical to TRBD1. CDR1 is SSHAT and CDR2 is FNYEAQ in the germline V gene (reference sequence). This CDR3 region has 13 residues. The CDR3 loop is CASSPGGYNEQFF. CDR3 DNA: TGTGCTAGCAGCCCAGGGGGCTACAATGAGCAGTTCTTC.

This clonotype turned up a few times. The gene calls are TRBV4-3 and TRBJ1-1, with D hard to call. The V end was cut by 1 base, the J end by 0 bases, with 21 bases between. The CDR3 runs 19 residues. The germline gives CDR1 LGHNA, CDR2 YSLEER. CDR3 coding DNA: TGCGCCAGCAGCCAAGTCGCGGCAGGTCCGGAGGGCATGAACACTGAAGCTTTCTTT. This sequence encodes CASSQVAAGPEGMNTEAFF.

The chain uses TRBV12-3 or TRBV12-4 and TRBJ2-1, with D unresolved. Trimming removed 2 bases at V and 7 bases at J, with 12 bases between. CDR3 length equals 14 residues. The CDR3 loop is CASSLSGLRNEQFF. The CDR3 region has the DNA TGTGCCAGCAGTTTATCCGGGCTTAGGAATGAGCAGTTCTTC.

This clonotype has just a few counts. This rearrangement joins TRBV7-2 to TRBJ2-5, with a possible D match to TRBD2 (7 bases). This CDR3 comprises 16 residues. Per germline, CDR1 SGHTA and CDR2 FQGNSA. V shed 5 bases and J shed 3 bases, with 19 bases lying between them. The CDR3 DNA reads TGTGCCAGCAGCCTTTTGGGGGGGCCATTCGAAGAGACCCAGTACTTC. Its translation: CASSLLGGPFEETQYF.

This clonotype was found a few times. V is TRBV5-1 and J is TRBJ2-5, with D perhaps TRBD1 (5 bases). Germline CDR1 SGHRS, CDR2 YFSETQ. The CDR3 sequence is 18 residues long. Trimming removed 0 bases from V and 5 bases from J, with 23 bases in between. The CDR3 DNA reads as TGCGCCAGCAGCTTGGCCGGACAAGGCCCCTTCGGTCTTGAGACCCAGTACTTC. Protein: CASSLAGQGPFGLETQYF.

The chain carries TRBV7-8 and TRBJ1-2, with a weak D call TRBD1 (5 bases). This CDR3 contains 17 residues. Trimming removed 1 base from V and 13 bases from J, with 28 bases in between. Germline assignment: CDR1 SGHVS and CDR2 FQNEAQ. The CDR3 is CASSLEIPPDRGTGGTF. In DNA, the CDR3 is TGTGCCAGCAGCTTAGAAATACCCCCCGACCGCGGCACGGGGGGCACCTTC.

The rearrangement joins TRBV7-2 to TRBJ2-2; the D call may be TRBD1 or TRBD2 (6 bases each). The CDR3 spans 17 residues. Germline CDR1 SGHTA, CDR2 FQGNSA. V was cut by 5 bases and J by 0 bases, with 16 bases left in between. The CDR3, as DNA: TGTGCCAGCAGCGTCCCCCGGGGGACACCGAACACCGGGGAGCTGTTTTTT. Its protein is CASSVPRGTPNTGELFF.

The genes are TRBV6-5 and TRBJ1-2; D not certain. The CDR3 runs 13 residues. Germline lookup yields CDR1 MNHEY and CDR2 SVGAGI. Trimming stripped 2 bases from V and 1 base from J, with 5 bases between. This CDR3 is CASSYNDNYGYTF. The DNA for the CDR3 is TGTGCCAGCAGTTACAATGATAACTATGGCTACACCTTC.

As regards this clonotype: It is likely a read error, because the conserved phenylalanine at the end of the CDR3 is missing. No DNA is shown, since the ends of the CDR3 on it are uncertain; the CDR3 is the one TCRdb lists. The chain carries TRBV4-1 and TRBJ1-4; the table calls TRBD1, which could not be checked here. The CDR3 comprises 12 residues, both ends counted. Per the germline V gene, CDR1 is MGHRA and CDR2 is YSYEKL. CDR3: CASSQEGDSLGV.

The table lists this clonotype with a few counts. The chain employs TRBV5-1 and TRBJ1-1, with D unclear. The CDR3 extends over 14 amino acids. The germline V and J ends were trimmed by 4 bases and 1 base, with 11 bases remaining between them. Germline V gene lookup returns CDR1 SGHRS and CDR2 YFSETQ. CDR3 region: CASSLETANTEAFF. In nucleotides, the CDR3 is TGCGCCAGCAGCCTGGAAACAGCGAACACTGAAGCTTTCTTT.

In this sample, this clonotype turned up a few times. This rearrangement joins TRBV4-3 to TRBJ1-2; TRBD1 might be the D (5 bases). The CDR3 totals 15 residues. Germline V lookup: CDR1 LGHNA, CDR2 YSLEER. Trimming shortened V by 0 bases and J by 4 bases, and 12 bases separated the two germline ends. The chain's CDR3 is CASSQEMQGFYGYTF. In DNA, the CDR3 is TGCGCCAGCAGCCAAGAGATGCAGGGCTTCTATGGCTACACCTTC.

This clonotype has more than one count but fewer than ten. The rearrangement uses TRBV12-3 or TRBV12-4 and TRBJ2-1, with a weak D call TRBD2 (5 bases). Deletions cut 4 bases from V and 3 bases from J, with 10 bases between. This CDR3 region has 14 residues. In DNA form, the CDR3 reads TGTGCCAGCAGTTCCGAGAGCGGCTACAATGAGCAGTTCTTC. Encoded protein: CASSSESGYNEQFF.

This clonotype was recorded at least ten times. This rearrangement joins TRBV18 to TRBJ2-7; D ambiguous. Germline V gene sequence: CDR1 KGHSH, CDR2 LQKENI. The CDR3 length is 13 residues. Trimming removed 6 bases from V and 0 bases from J, with 9 bases in between. CDR3: CASSSRSSYEQYF. CDR3 nucleotide sequence: TGTGCCAGCTCCTCCAGGAGCTCCTACGAGCAGTACTTC.